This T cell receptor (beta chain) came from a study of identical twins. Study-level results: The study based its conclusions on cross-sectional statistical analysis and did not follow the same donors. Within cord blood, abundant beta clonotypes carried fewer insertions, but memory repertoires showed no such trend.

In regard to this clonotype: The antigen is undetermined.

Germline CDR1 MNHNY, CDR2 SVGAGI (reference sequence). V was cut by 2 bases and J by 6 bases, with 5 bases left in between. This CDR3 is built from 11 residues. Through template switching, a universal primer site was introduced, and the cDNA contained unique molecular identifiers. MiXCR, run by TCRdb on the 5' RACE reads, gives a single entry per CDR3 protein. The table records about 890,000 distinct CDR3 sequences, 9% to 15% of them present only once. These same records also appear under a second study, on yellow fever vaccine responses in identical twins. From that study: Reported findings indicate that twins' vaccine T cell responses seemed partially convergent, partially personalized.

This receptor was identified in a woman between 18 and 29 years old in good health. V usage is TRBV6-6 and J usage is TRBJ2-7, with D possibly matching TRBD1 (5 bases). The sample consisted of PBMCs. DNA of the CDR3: TGTGCCAGCAGTTACAGGGGCGAGCAGTACGTC. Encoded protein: CASSYRGEQYV.